Below are 19 T cell receptor beta chains sequenced from a single sample in a study of a mutant IDH1 vaccine in newly diagnosed glioma (dated by TCRdb to 2020 to 2022). Preparation of the library involved the immunoSEQ multiplex PCR assay. Imported from immuneACCESS, the table was reduced by TCRdb to in-frame sequences with V and J called. These copies leave out some clones; in studies compared against another copy, an unresolved V gene accounts for under half, and the cause of the remainder is not known. The sample table records tens of thousands of clones; about 80% of these occur just once. The top ten hold roughly 5% of the sample. This sample's time point label indicates: baseline, week 1 (first vaccination visit). The meaning of the sample's treatment or condition label: pre-vaccination baseline after standard-of-care therapy. This specimen consisted of PBMCs, obtained from a glioma patient treated with radiotherapy, temozolomide or both. The receptors stem from a man aged 40-55 years with glioma. Some clones in this sample may be carry-over from other donors' samples.

By share of the sample, this clone is medium-sized. V gene TRBV6-4 combines with J gene TRBJ2-1; no clear D gene. This CDR3 has 15 residues. Trimming took 6 bases from V and 6 from J, leaving 18 bases between them. Germline V CDR1 and CDR2: MRHNA, SNTAGT. In DNA form, the CDR3 reads TGTGCCAGCAGCCCCAAGGTGGCGCCCCCCAATGAGCAGTTCTTC. Its translation: CASSPKVAPPNEQFF.

This clone was counted only a few times. The chain joins TRBV6-5 to TRBJ2-7; D gene unclear. CDR1 and CDR2 (germline): MNHEY, SVGAGI. The V and J ends lost 6 bases and 2 bases respectively, with 11 bases between them. The CDR3 contains 13 residues. The CDR3 reads CASSLLGPYEQYF. For the CDR3, the DNA is TGTGCCAGCAGCCTCTTAGGACCCTACGAGCAGTACTTC.

The chain employs TRBV5-6 and TRBJ1-2; TRBD1 might be the D (5 bases). The CDR3 consists of 13 residues. The germline V gene has CDR1 SGHDT and CDR2 YYEEEE. Trimming cost V 5 bases and J 10 bases, with 18 bases left between them. CDR3: CASRPPIGGNYTF. The CDR3 nucleotides read TGTGCCAGCAGACCACCAATTGGGGGGAACTACACCTTC.

This chain uses TRBV7-8 with TRBJ1-2, with D tentatively TRBD1 (6 bases). The length of the CDR3 is 14 residues. Per germline, CDR1 SGHVS and CDR2 FQNEAQ. V was shortened by 1 base and J by 6 bases, with 12 bases between the two germline ends. The CDR3 spells CASSLDGGRNGYTF. In DNA form, the CDR3 reads TGTGCCAGCAGCTTAGATGGGGGGCGGAATGGCTACACCTTC.

This chain uses TRBV30 with TRBJ1-5; 7 bases are shared with TRBD1. Trimming took 4 bases from V and 2 from J; bases not matched to a gene: 2. Germline V lookup: CDR1 GTSNPN, CDR2 SVGIG (reference sequence). This CDR3 contains 13 residues. CDR3 DNA sequence: TGTGCCTGGACAGGGGGGGGCAATCAGCCCCAGCATTTT. Translating it yields CAWTGGGNQPQHF.

CDR3 loop: CAIGDPSSGNTIYF. CDR3 DNA sequence: TGTGCCATCGGGGACCCGAGCTCTGGAAACACCATATATTTT. The rearrangement uses TRBV7-9 and TRBJ1-3, with TRBD1 as a possible D gene (5 bases). Trimming left V 10 bases short and J 0 bases short, with 13 bases between. Germline V gene sequence: CDR1 SEHNR, CDR2 FQNEAQ (reference sequence). This CDR3 comprises 14 residues.

This chain connects TRBV9 to TRBJ2-5; 9 nucleotides match TRBD2. V trimming: 0 bases; J trimming: 4 bases; junction bases outside the gene matches: 4. CDR1 SGDLS and CDR2 YYNGEE come from the germline V gene. The CDR3 has 15 amino acids. CDR3 bases: TGTGCCAGCAGCGTAGGCGGGGGGGCCGGAGAGACCCAGTACTTC. Encoded protein: CASSVGGGAGETQYF.

The chain uses TRBV15 and TRBJ1-2; 12 bases map to TRBD1. CDR1 is LNHNV, CDR2 YYDKDF, per germline (reference sequence). V lost 8 bases, J lost 4 bases, and 8 bases stayed unmatched. This CDR3 comprises 15 residues. CDR3 residues: CATQGQGARGYGYTF. The CDR3 DNA sequence: TGTGCCACCCAGGGACAGGGGGCCAGAGGCTATGGCTACACCTTC. The whole variable domain, filled in from reference TRBV15 and TRBJ1-2, reads DAMVIQNPRYQVTQFGKPVTLSCSQTLNHNVMYWYQQKSSQAPKLLFHYYDKDFNNEADTPDNFQSRRPNTSFCFLDIRSPGLGDTAMYLCATQGQGARGYGYTFGSGTRLTVV.

A single count supports this clone. This rearrangement joins TRBV19 to TRBJ2-7; 10 bases map to TRBD2. CDR3 length equals 15 residues. Germline CDR1 is LNHDA and CDR2 is SQIVND (reference sequence). V lost 5 bases and J lost 1; bases outside the gene matches: 5. CDR3 region: CASSSAGGISYEQYF. The CDR3 bases are TGTGCCAGTAGTTCAGCGGGGGGGATTTCCTACGAGCAGTACTTC.

The V gene is TRBV5-1, the J gene TRBJ2-7, with D perhaps TRBD1 (5 bases). The CDR3 extends over 13 amino acids. Trimming removed 0 bases at V and 2 bases at J, with 6 bases between. The germline gives CDR1 SGHRS, CDR2 YFSETQ. Written as DNA, the CDR3 is TGCGCCAGCAGCTTGGGGACAACCTACGAGCAGTACTTC. It encodes CASSLGTTYEQYF.

The chain is built from TRBV9 and TRBJ1-1; maybe TRBD1 (6 bases). This CDR3 spans 15 amino acids. Germline V gene data show CDR1 as SGDLS and CDR2 as YYNGEE. V shed 0 bases and J shed 10 bases, with 19 bases lying between them. The CDR3 region has the DNA TGTGCCAGCAGCGTAGTTAGCGGGACACGGGACGGAGCTTTCTTT. Amino acids: CASSVVSGTRDGAFF.

This sequence joins TRBV5-4 and TRBJ1-6; 7 bases match TRBD1. Germline values: CDR1 SGHNT, CDR2 YYREEE (reference sequence). The CDR3 is 13 residues long. V was pared by 5 bases and J by 13 bases, with 9 bases of the junction left unmatched. In DNA, the CDR3 is TGTGCCAGCAGATCGGGACAGTACGGGCCCCTCCACTTT. Residues: CASRSGQYGPLHF.

This clone was detected only a few times. The rearrangement joins TRBV7-6 to TRBJ2-3; 11 bases map to TRBD2. CDR3 size: 15 residues. After removal of 7 bases from V and 1 base from J, the junction contained 4 bases not matched to a gene. CDR1 and CDR2 (germline): SGHVS, FNYEAQ. The chain's CDR3 is CASNLAGGRTDTQYF. The CDR3 bases are TGTGCCAGCAACCTAGCGGGAGGACGCACAGATACGCAGTATTTT.

This chain links TRBV6-6 with TRBJ2-2; D is possibly TRBD1 or TRBD2 (6 bases each). The germline gives CDR1 MNHNY, CDR2 SVGAGI (reference sequence). V lost 6 bases, J lost 3 bases, and 11 bases lay in between. CDR3 size: 14 residues. The CDR3 sequence is CASRRDTDTGELFF. The DNA of the CDR3 is TGTGCCAGCAGGCGGGACACCGACACCGGGGAGCTGTTTTTT.

Worth noting for this clone: One end of the junction fails to match germline, which may point to a read error. This chain uses TRBV7-2 with TRBJ1-5; 9 bases line up with TRBD1. The CDR3 loop spans 14 amino acids. Germline lookup yields CDR1 SGHTA and CDR2 FQGNSA. The CDR3 DNA follows: TGTGCCAGCAGCCTAACAGGGGGCAAGCAGCCCCAGCATTTT. It yields the protein CASSLTGGKQPQHF.

This sequence joins TRBV10-1 and TRBJ1-2; 8 bases fit TRBD1. This CDR3 spans 17 amino acids. Germline CDR1 WNHNN, CDR2 SYGVQD (reference sequence). V lost 8 bases, J lost 8 bases, and 22 bases stayed unmatched. CDR3 coding DNA: TGCGCCAGCGGGTACGAGACAGGGGCCCTCGAGTCCTGGGGCTACACCTTC. Residues: CASGYETGALESWGYTF.

This clone showed up just a few times. V is TRBV2 and J is TRBJ1-2; D unresolved. The V and J ends lost 2 bases and 3 bases respectively, with 4 bases between them. In germline, CDR1 is SNHLY, CDR2 FYNNEI. The CDR3 is made up of 12 amino acids. The CDR3 here is CASSESDYGYTF. The CDR3 coding sequence is TGTGCCAGCAGTGAATCAGACTATGGCTACACCTTC.

This clone was seen more than once but under ten times. The chain recombines TRBV7-9 with TRBJ1-4; D uncertain. The CDR3 length is 15 residues. V was shortened by 1 base and J by 1 base, with 7 bases between the two germline ends. Germline V lookup: CDR1 SEHNR, CDR2 FQNEAQ (reference sequence). In DNA, the CDR3 is TGTGCCAGCAGCTTAGTCTTAGGAACTAATGAAAAACTGTTTTTT. It codes for CASSLVLGTNEKLFF. The whole variable domain, remainder taken from reference TRBV7-9 and TRBJ1-4, is DTGVSQNPRHKITKRGQNVTFRCDPISEHNRLYWYRQTLGQGPEFLTYFQNEAQLEKSRLLSDRFSAERPKGSFSTLEIQRTEQGDSAMYLCASSLVLGTNEKLFFGSGTQLSVL.

The chain links TRBV15 to TRBJ1-5; D may be TRBD1 (6 bases). Germline CDR1 reads LNHNV; CDR2 reads YYDKDF (reference sequence). This CDR3 spans 16 amino acids. V lost 0 bases and J 3 bases, leaving 12 bases between the germline ends. CDR3 sequence reads: CATSRDAGALNQPQHF. CDR3 sequence (DNA): TGTGCCACCAGCAGAGATGCAGGGGCGCTCAATCAGCCCCAGCATTTT.